This TCR beta chain is drawn from a study of CD8 T cells in Susac syndrome. Concerning this clonotype: Its antigen remains unidentified.

CD8+ and CD4+ T cells from blood underwent TCR beta sequencing. The patients who served as multiple sclerosis controls were treatment-naive and had stable or active relapsing-remitting disease that fulfilled the revised McDonald criteria. Random hexamers were used to reverse transcribe the RNA input (roughly 0.5 to 1 ug). The amplification used immunoSEQ multiplex PCR on TCR beta CDR3; it spanned 54 Vbeta and 13 Jbeta. TCRdb passed the immunoSEQ multiplex PCR reads through MiXCR, listing each CDR3 protein once. Here the sample spans about 430,000 distinct CDR3 sequences, 75% to 90% being singletons. Study observations and caveats: An acknowledgment was made by the study that its TCR sequencing and HLA analysis involved relatively few individuals.

CDR1 and CDR2 (germline): MGHRA, YSYEKL. CDR3 length: 17 residues. The V gene lost 0 bases and the J gene lost 9 bases, with 18 bases spanning the gap. Sequenced input: CD8+ T cells from PBMCs. This chain uses TRBV4-1 with TRBJ1-6; tentatively, D is TRBD1 (6 bases). This sequence was found in a human donor with multiple sclerosis. The CDR3 sequence is CASSQEGGPNPGSPLHF. In DNA, the CDR3 is TGCGCCAGCAGCCAAGAAGGGGGTCCGAACCCCGGTTCACCCCTCCACTTT.